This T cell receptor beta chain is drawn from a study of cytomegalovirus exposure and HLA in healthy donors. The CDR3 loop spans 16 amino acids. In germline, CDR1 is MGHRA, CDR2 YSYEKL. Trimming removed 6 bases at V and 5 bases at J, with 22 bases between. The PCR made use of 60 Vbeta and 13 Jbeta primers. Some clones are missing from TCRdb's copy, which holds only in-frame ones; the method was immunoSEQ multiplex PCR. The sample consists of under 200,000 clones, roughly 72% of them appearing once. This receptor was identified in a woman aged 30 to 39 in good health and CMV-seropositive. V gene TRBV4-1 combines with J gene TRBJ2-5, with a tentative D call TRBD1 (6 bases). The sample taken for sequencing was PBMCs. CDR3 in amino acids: CASSLHRDNGIETQYF. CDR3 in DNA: TGCGCCAGCAGTTTACACCGGGACAACGGGATCGAGACCCAGTACTTC.